The present T cell receptor beta chain was sequenced within a study of T-cell memory formation after mild COVID-19. Overall study context: Clusters of TCRs were largely donor specific.

The CDR3 consists of 14 residues. V gave up 4 bases and J gave up 2 bases; unmatched junction bases: 6. Germline CDR1 SGHDT, CDR2 YYEEEE. As to this clonotype: Antigen specificity is unknown.

Study outcomes and limitations: Nothing confirmed that second-wave clones peaking on day 37 were specific for SARS-CoV-2. Cross-reactive memory appears to have joined, as suggested by some responding clones showing up in pre-infection memory. CD4+ clones that contracted lay mainly in CM and EM; CD8+ ones lay in EMRA.

TCRdb called the 5' RACE reads again in MiXCR, with one record for every CDR3 protein. The sample lists 400,000 to 500,000 distinct CDR3 sequences; roughly 20% were seen once. This TCR was recovered from an adult woman who had mild COVID-19 (a few samples of this study predate the infection). Cell type and time point are not known. Material: PBMCs or a T cell subset sorted from them (not recorded which). The chain combines TRBV5-6 with TRBJ2-7, with TRBD1 matching 7 bases. The DNA of the CDR3 is TGTGCCAGCAGCCCGGGGACAGTCACCTACGAGCAGTACTTC. It translates to CASSPGTVTYEQYF.